The clone carrying this T cell receptor (beta chain) was seen only a few times. Its antigen is not known. These data originate in a study of CD8 T cells in ankylosing spondylitis. Findings and caveats of the study: The authors reported significant enrichment of disease-linked clones in matched ankylosing spondylitis synovial fluid.

Quantitative 5'-RACE with molecular barcodes generated TCR beta libraries. MiXCR, run by TCRdb on the 5' RACE reads, gives a single entry per CDR3 protein. The sample consists of roughly 240,000 distinct CDR3 sequences, roughly a third of them appearing once. V lost 3 bases and J 2 bases, leaving 7 bases between the germline ends. Germline lookup yields CDR1 DFQATT and CDR2 SNEGSKA (reference sequence). The CDR3 consists of 12 residues. The sample was blood, either unsorted or a sorted T cell fraction (not recorded which). The V gene is TRBV20-1, the J gene TRBJ1-2; D is undetermined. This receptor was obtained from a male donor with ankylosing spondylitis or in good health (not recorded which). The CDR3 DNA is TGCAGTGCTAGTGAGACCAACTATGGCTACACCTTC. Translation: CSASETNYGYTF.